One and the same sample provided the 16 T cell receptor beta chains below, sequenced in a study of identical twins. TCRdb analysed the 5' RACE reads with MiXCR anew, one entry per CDR3 protein. The sample lists 450,000 to 650,000 distinct CDR3 sequences; around 9.6% were seen once. The data were also submitted as part of a second study, on yellow fever vaccine responses in identical twins.

The specimen sequenced was PBMCs. Source of these receptors: a woman aged 18 to 35 in good health.

This clonotype showed up just a few times. The chain links TRBV5-1 to TRBJ2-3, with D hard to call. CDR1 SGHRS and CDR2 YFSETQ come from the germline V gene. This CDR3 region has 17 residues. The ends were cut back, 6 bases at V and 7 bases at J, with 27 bases in the middle. This chain's CDR3 is CASKVGGTKGMSHTQYF. CDR3 nucleotides: TGCGCCAGCAAAGTAGGTGGCACAAAGGGTATGAGCCATACGCAGTATTTT.

This clonotype appeared a few times. Here the CDR3 DNA reads TGTGCCAGCAGCGCGGACAGGGCCGGAAACACCATATATTTT. Protein sequence: CASSADRAGNTIYF. The chain joins TRBV12-3 or TRBV12-4 to TRBJ1-3, with 8 positions matching TRBD1. Unmatched junction bases numbered 5, after V lost 6 bases and J lost 4 bases. CDR3 length: 14 residues.

This clonotype was seen a handful of times. The chain carries TRBV28 and TRBJ2-1; possibly TRBD1 for D (6 bases). There are 16 residues in the CDR3. The V end was cut by 2 bases, the J end by 5 bases, with 16 bases between. Germline V CDR1 and CDR2: MDHEN, SYDVKM. CDR3 DNA sequence: TGTGCCAGCAGTTTAGAGGGAAGGTGGGACAACAATGAGCAGTTCTTC. Translation gives CASSLEGRWDNNEQFF.

The rearrangement joins TRBV5-1 to TRBJ2-5; 9 bases line up with TRBD2. Looked up from germline, CDR1 is SGHRS and CDR2 is YFSETQ. This CDR3 comprises 13 residues. V gave up 5 bases and J gave up 5 bases; unmatched junction bases: 4. The CDR3 coding sequence is TGCGCCAGCAGGGCTAGCGGGGTGGAGACCCAGTACTTC. This codes for CASRASGVETQYF.

This clonotype was detected many times. CDR3 DNA sequence: TGCGCCAGCAGCTTCGGACTGAACGGAGAAATCTTCTATGGCTACACCTTC. Amino acids: CASSFGLNGEIFYGYTF. V gene TRBV5-1 combines with J gene TRBJ1-2; D gene unclear. Germline-derived CDR1 and CDR2 are SGHRS and YFSETQ. This CDR3 region has 17 residues. Trimming left V 2 bases short and J 4 bases short, with 21 bases between.

Ten or more counts support this clonotype. V usage is TRBV20-1 and J usage is TRBJ2-1, with 7 bases lining up with TRBD1. V lost 4 bases to trimming and J lost 3 bases; unmatched junction nucleotides: 9. Germline CDR1 reads DFQATT; CDR2 reads SNEGSKA (reference sequence). The CDR3 extends over 15 amino acids. CDR3 in amino acids: CSATPPGTDYNEQFF. The CDR3 region has the DNA TGCAGTGCTACACCTCCCGGGACAGACTACAATGAGCAGTTCTTC.

This clonotype showed up many times. The chain is built from TRBV6-2 or TRBV6-3 and TRBJ2-3; TRBD1 might be the D (6 bases). Germline V gene sequence: CDR1 MNHEY, CDR2 SVGEGT. CDR3 length: 14 residues. Trimming took off 4 bases at V and 4 bases at J, with 12 bases between the two ends. DNA of the CDR3: TGTGCCAGCAGTTCACAGGGCGAGGCAGATACGCAGTATTTT. This sequence encodes CASSSQGEADTQYF.

J is TRBJ2-1 and V is TRBV2; D unclear. CDR1 is SNHLY and CDR2 is FYNNEI in the germline V gene. Trimming removed 5 bases from V and 0 bases from J, with 17 bases in between. This CDR3 spans 17 amino acids. Here the CDR3 DNA reads TGTGCCAGCAGTCACCCGGATAAATGGAGCTCCTACAATGAGCAGTTCTTC. Translated: CASSHPDKWSSYNEQFF.

The chain recombines TRBV7-3 with TRBJ2-3; 11 positions match TRBD2. Losses at the gene ends were 5 bases for V and 5 bases for J; bases not matched to a gene: 6. CDR3 length: 15 residues. Germline values: CDR1 SGHTA, CDR2 FQGTGA. The CDR3 protein is CASSLSGGAGDTQYF. CDR3 nucleotides: TGTGCCAGCAGCCTTAGCGGGGGGGCCGGAGATACGCAGTATTTT.

The chain joins TRBV20-1 to TRBJ2-2; 8 bases line up with TRBD2. The CDR3 sequence is 19 residues long. V gave up 0 bases and J gave up 0 bases; unmatched junction bases: 12. Germline lookup yields CDR1 DFQATT and CDR2 SNEGSKA (reference sequence). In nucleotides, the CDR3 is TGCAGTGCTAGAGATTTCCTCGGGGTGCGGGAGGCGAACACCGGGGAGCTGTTTTTT. It translates to CSARDFLGVREANTGELFF.

V and J are TRBV7-9 and TRBJ2-3; no clear D gene. Trimming removed 5 bases at V and 0 bases at J, with 18 bases between. CDR3 length: 17 residues. CDR1 and CDR2 from the germline V gene are SEHNR and FQNEAQ (reference sequence). CDR3 bases: TGTGCCAGCAGCCTTACCTTAAGTCCCCGAAGCACAGATACGCAGTATTTT. Amino acids: CASSLTLSPRSTDTQYF.

The chain has TRBV2 and TRBJ1-1, with D unclear. CDR3 length equals 12 residues. V shed 7 bases and J shed 4 bases, with 10 bases lying between them. Germline V gene sequence: CDR1 SNHLY, CDR2 FYNNEI. CDR3 DNA: TGTGCCAGCAACGTGTGGGGCACTGAAGCTTTCTTT. It translates to CASNVWGTEAFF.

This clonotype was seen repeatedly, ten times or more. V is TRBV7-2 and J is TRBJ2-3, with D perhaps TRBD1 (6 bases). Germline CDR1 reads SGHTA; CDR2 reads FQGNSA. Trimming removed 4 bases from V and 5 bases from J, with 13 bases in between. CDR3 length: 14 amino acids. CDR3 region: CASSWTAGIDTQYF. Written as DNA, the CDR3 is TGTGCCAGCAGCTGGACAGCAGGCATAGATACGCAGTATTTT.

This clonotype was picked up many times. The genes are TRBV11-2 and TRBJ2-7; D gene ambiguous. The germline gives CDR1 SGHAT, CDR2 FQNNGV. V was clipped by 1 base and J by 2 bases, with 12 bases between them. CDR3 length equals 15 residues. CDR3 DNA sequence: TGTGCCAGCAGCTTAGGGCTACCGCAAGCCTACGAGCAGTACTTC. Translation: CASSLGLPQAYEQYF.

The table lists this clonotype with a few counts. DNA of the CDR3: TGTGCCAGCAGCCCTACGGGACAGGGATTCACAGATACGCAGTATTTT. Its protein is CASSPTGQGFTDTQYF. The chain is built from TRBV7-3 and TRBJ2-3; 9 bases agree with TRBD1. The CDR3 runs to 16 residues. The junction had 8 bases not matched to a gene; V was cut back by 5 bases and J by 2 bases. CDR1 SGHTA and CDR2 FQGTGA come from the germline V gene.

V usage is TRBV20-1 and J usage is TRBJ2-3; tentatively, D is TRBD2 (7 bases). The CDR3 sequence is 16 residues long. CDR1 and CDR2 from the germline V gene are DFQATT and SNEGSKA (reference sequence). Trimming cost V 0 bases and J 0 bases, with 13 bases left between them. The CDR3 here is CSARDYRGASTDTQYF. In DNA form, the CDR3 reads TGCAGTGCTAGAGATTATCGGGGGGCGAGCACAGATACGCAGTATTTT.